Shown below are 3 T cell receptor beta chains from a single sample sequenced in a study of radiation and T cells in renal cell carcinoma. Clones were sequenced by immunoSEQ multiplex PCR, and TCRdb holds only the in-frame ones, with some missing. This table holds 95,000 or so clones, roughly 90% found once. Time point: baseline pretreatment blood. The treatment is: 15 Gy SBRT to primary tumor, nephrectomy 4 weeks later. The starting material was blood, obtained from a patient whose treatment included radiotherapy and nephrectomy. The source is a man in his forties or fifties with renal cell carcinoma.

The rearrangement links TRBV6-6 to TRBJ2-5, with 7 bases lining up with TRBD1. The J call may be incorrect, as the DNA end agrees better with TRBJ2-7. This CDR3 has 14 amino acids. CDR1 and CDR2 from the germline V gene are MNHNY and SVGAGI (reference sequence). CDR3 sequence: CASSYSQGTYEQYF. CDR3 in DNA: TGTGCCAGCAGTTACTCACAGGGGACCTACGAGCAGTACTTC.

The chain recombines TRBV6-5 with TRBJ1-2; 9 bases agree with TRBD1. Trimming at V came to 6 bases and at J to 5 bases, leaving 1 base not matched to a gene. CDR1 MNHEY and CDR2 SVGAGI come from the germline V gene. CDR3 length equals 12 residues. The CDR3 DNA sequence: TGTGCCAGCAGGGGACAGGGATATGGCTACACCTTC. This sequence encodes CASRGQGYGYTF.

This clone appeared once. The rearrangement uses TRBV9 and TRBJ1-6, with a tentative D call TRBD1 (5 bases). This CDR3 region has 17 residues. Trimming took off 3 bases at V and 9 bases at J, with 22 bases between the two ends. CDR1 and CDR2 (germline): SGDLS, YYNGEE. The CDR3 loop is CASSAPGAGTSTSPLHF. In nucleotides, the CDR3 is TGTGCCAGCAGCGCGCCAGGAGCGGGGACCTCAACTTCACCCCTCCACTTT.